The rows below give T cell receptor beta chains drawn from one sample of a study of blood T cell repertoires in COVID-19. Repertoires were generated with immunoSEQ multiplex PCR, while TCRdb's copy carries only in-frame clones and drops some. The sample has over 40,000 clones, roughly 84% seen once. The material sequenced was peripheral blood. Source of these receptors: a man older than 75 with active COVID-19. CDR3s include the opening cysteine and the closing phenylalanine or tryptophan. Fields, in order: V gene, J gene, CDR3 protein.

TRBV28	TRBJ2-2	CASSPPATGASNTGELFF
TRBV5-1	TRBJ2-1	CASSEQGDEQFF
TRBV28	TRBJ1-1	CASSLQGVGNTEAFF
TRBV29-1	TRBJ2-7	CSATRQGVGEQYF
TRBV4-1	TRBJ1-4	CASSPGTREGKLFF
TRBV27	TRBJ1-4	CASSFSFGGGWEKLFF
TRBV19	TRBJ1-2	CASRTAKDGYTF
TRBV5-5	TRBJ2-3	CASSLQTTSTDTQYF
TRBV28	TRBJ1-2	CASVPTDTGVGGYTF
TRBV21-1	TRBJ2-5	CASSKLSGILGQETQYF
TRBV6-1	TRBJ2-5	CASSEAGALVETQYF
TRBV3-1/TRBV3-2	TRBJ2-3	CASSLGLADTQYF
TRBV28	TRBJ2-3	CASSLWGSSASTDTQYF
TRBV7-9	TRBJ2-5	CASSRDRAQETQYF
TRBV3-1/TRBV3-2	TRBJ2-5	CASSLRTSPQETQYF
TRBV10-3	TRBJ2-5	CAISTGLAETQYF
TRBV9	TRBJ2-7	CASSVVCGKVYEQYF
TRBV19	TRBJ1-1	CASRSGTGSNTEAFF
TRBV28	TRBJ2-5	CASSLGQGTETQYF
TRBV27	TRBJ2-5	CASSFAGTQQETQYF
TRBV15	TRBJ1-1	CATRAGYENTEAFF
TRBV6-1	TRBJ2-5	CASSDLGTRQETQYF
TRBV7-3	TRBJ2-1	CASSLSAGGSGEQFF
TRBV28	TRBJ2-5	CASSLGGRAWETQYF
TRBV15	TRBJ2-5	CATSRDRRTQETQYF
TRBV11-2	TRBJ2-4	CASSSLRADPRPYF
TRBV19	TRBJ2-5	CASSLAGQGVETQYF
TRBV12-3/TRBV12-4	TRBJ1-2	CASTQGTAYGYTF
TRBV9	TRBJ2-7	CASSVDGLATGVGQYF
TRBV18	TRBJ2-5	CASSRIPGPSGETQYF
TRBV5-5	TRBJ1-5	CASSRTGRQPQHF
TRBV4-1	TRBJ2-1	CASSQVAGPYNEQFF
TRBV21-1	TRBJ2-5	CASILTGEETQYF
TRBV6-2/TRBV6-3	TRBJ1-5	CASSLIARQGAFDQPQHF
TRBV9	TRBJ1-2	CASSVGEGSGYGYTF
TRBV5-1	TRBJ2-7	CASSLRDRGQYEQYF
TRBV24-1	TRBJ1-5	CATSDGRQGAHQPQHF
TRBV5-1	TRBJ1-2	CASSYGTGLGYTF
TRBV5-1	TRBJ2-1	CASSLAVTGMAREQFF
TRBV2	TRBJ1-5	CASSDVWTGTPHGNQPQHF
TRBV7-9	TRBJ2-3	CASSLGLASDTQYF
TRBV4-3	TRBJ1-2	CASSQDRWEVANGYTF
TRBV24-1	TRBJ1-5	CASGPGQGDQPQHF
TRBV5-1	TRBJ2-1	CASKLDSEQFF
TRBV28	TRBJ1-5	CASSLDIIRGQPQHF
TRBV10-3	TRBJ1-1	CAISEYGGTNAAEAFF
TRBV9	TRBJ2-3	CASSAGTSSDTQYF
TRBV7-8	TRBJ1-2	CATAGARVPRGYTF
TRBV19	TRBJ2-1	CASSGTVAYNEQFF
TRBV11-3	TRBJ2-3	CASSRGGADTQYF
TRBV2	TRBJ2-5	CASSRQETQYF
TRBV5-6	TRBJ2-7	CASSSELPTSGRVEQYF
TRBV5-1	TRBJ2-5	CASSFAWGQGRETQYF
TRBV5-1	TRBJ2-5	CASSLVGQGEETQYF